These 25 T cell receptor beta chains originate from one sample sequenced in a study of cytomegalovirus exposure and HLA in healthy donors. Sequenced by immunoSEQ multiplex PCR; TCRdb stores in-frame clones only, minus some. The sample records about 120,000 clones, 88% being singletons. Sequencing was performed on PBMCs. The receptor source for this set is a woman in her twenties or thirties in good health and CMV-seropositive.

In this sample, this clone turned up a few times. This sequence joins TRBV7-9 and TRBJ1-5; D not certain. The CDR3 totals 12 residues. CDR1 and CDR2 from the germline V gene are SEHNR and FQNEAQ (reference sequence). The ends were cut back, 3 bases at V and 5 bases at J, with 5 bases in the middle. The CDR3 loop reads CASSFRDQPQHF. DNA of the CDR3: TGTGCCAGCAGCTTTCGTGATCAGCCCCAGCATTTT.

J is TRBJ1-1 and V is TRBV30; TRBD1 is a possible D gene (5 bases). This CDR3 is 12 amino acids long. V was clipped by 6 bases and J by 4 bases, with 12 bases between them. The germline V gene encodes CDR1 GTSNPN and CDR2 SVGIG (reference sequence). As DNA, the CDR3 is TGTGCCTGCCCTAGGGGAAGCACTGAAGCTTTCTTT. Translation gives CACPRGSTEAFF.

The chain has TRBV5-1 and TRBJ2-7; 7 positions match TRBD1. Germline values: CDR1 SGHRS, CDR2 YFSETQ. V lost 4 bases, J lost 6 bases, and 13 bases stayed unmatched. The CDR3 loop spans 15 amino acids. The CDR3 coding sequence is TGCGCCAGCAGCCCCCGTACAGGGGACCCGGGCGAGCAGTACTTC. Translating it yields CASSPRTGDPGEQYF.

J is TRBJ2-5 and V is TRBV5-4, with TRBD1 matching 7 bases. The CDR3 consists of 14 residues. Trimming cost V 3 bases and J 1 base; bases outside gene matches: 3. Germline lookup yields CDR1 SGHNT and CDR2 YYREEE (reference sequence). The CDR3 DNA is TGTGCCAGCAGCTCCCGACAGGGCCAAGAGACCCAGTACTTC. This codes for CASSSRQGQETQYF.

This chain joins TRBV28 and TRBJ1-5; possible D gene TRBD1, 5 bases. CDR1 and CDR2 (germline): MDHEN, SYDVKM. V dropped 8 bases and J dropped 4 bases, with 6 bases sitting between them. CDR3 length equals 11 residues. The CDR3, as DNA: TGTGCCAGCCAGGGAAATCAGCCCCAGCATTTT. Amino acids: CASQGNQPQHF.

This sequence joins TRBV25-1 and TRBJ2-2, with a possible D match to TRBD2 (6 bases). V was trimmed by 2 bases and J by 8 bases, leaving 15 bases between them. The CDR3 covers 15 residues. In germline, CDR1 is MGHDK, CDR2 SYGVNS. CDR3 DNA sequence: TGTGCCAGCAGTGAAGCGGGATCCGCGGCGGGGGAGCTGTTTTTT. The encoded protein is CASSEAGSAAGELFF.

The CDR3 loop is CASSVGASNYEQYF. CDR3 nucleotides: TGTGCCAGCAGTGTGGGGGCGAGTAACTACGAGCAGTACTTC. The chain has TRBV6-1 and TRBJ2-7; D perhaps matches TRBD1 (6 bases). With 4 bases removed from V and 3 bases from J, the gap between germline ends came to 13 bases. Germline V gene sequence: CDR1 MNHNS, CDR2 SASEGT. This CDR3 comprises 14 residues.

This clone was counted only a few times. The rearrangement uses TRBV28 and TRBJ2-5, with D maybe TRBD2 (5 bases). Germline CDR1 is MDHEN and CDR2 is SYDVKM. The germline V and J ends were trimmed by 2 bases and 5 bases, with 9 bases remaining between them. CDR3 length equals 13 residues. In DNA, the CDR3 is TGTGCCAGCAGTTTACCGGGGTGGGAGACCCAGTACTTC. It translates to CASSLPGWETQYF.

V gene TRBV4-3 combines with J gene TRBJ2-3, with TRBD2 as a possible D gene (5 bases). Deletions cut 0 bases from V and 4 bases from J, with 8 bases between. The CDR3 length is 14 residues. The germline CDR1 and CDR2 sequences are LGHNA and YSLEER. For the CDR3, the DNA is TGCGCCAGCAGCCAAGATCTGGGAGCAGATACGCAGTATTTT. Amino acid sequence: CASSQDLGADTQYF.

The chain has TRBV5-6 and TRBJ2-1; a possible D gene is TRBD1 (5 bases). Between the trimmed V and J ends, which lost 4 bases and 9 bases, there was a span of 20 bases. Germline V gene sequence: CDR1 SGHDT, CDR2 YYEEEE. This CDR3 has 15 amino acids. CDR3 coding DNA: TGTGCCAGCAGCCTCTTGGCAGGGTGGGGCGGTGAGCAGTTCTTC. It yields the protein CASSLLAGWGGEQFF.

The V gene is TRBV10-3, the J gene TRBJ2-7; D is unclear. The V and J ends lost 5 bases and 3 bases respectively, with 5 bases between them. Per the germline V gene, CDR1 is ENHRY and CDR2 is SYGVKD. The CDR3 runs 11 residues. The CDR3 coding sequence is TGTGCCATCAGTCACAGCTACGAGCAGTACTTC. Translation: CAISHSYEQYF.

The table lists this clone with a count of one. V and J are TRBV5-6 and TRBJ2-3, with 8 bases identical to TRBD2. The CDR3 is made up of 14 amino acids. Germline V lookup: CDR1 SGHDT, CDR2 YYEEEE. J was trimmed by 0 bases and V by 7 bases; bases with no gene match: 4. As DNA, the CDR3 is TGTGCCAGCTCGAGACTAGCGAGCACAGATACGCAGTATTTT. Protein: CASSRLASTDTQYF.

The chain joins TRBV5-1 to TRBJ1-1; 10 bases match TRBD1. The germline gives CDR1 SGHRS, CDR2 YFSETQ. V shed 4 bases, J shed 0 bases, and the junction held 6 bases outside the gene matches. The CDR3 runs 16 residues. The CDR3 DNA follows: TGCGCCAGCAGCCCGAGGGACAGGGGAATGAACACTGAAGCTTTCTTT. Translated: CASSPRDRGMNTEAFF.

This chain connects TRBV19 to TRBJ2-7; possibly TRBD1 for D (5 bases). Trimming took off 2 bases at V and 2 bases at J, with 16 bases between the two ends. CDR1 and CDR2 (germline): LNHDA, SQIVND (reference sequence). The CDR3 length is 16 residues. The CDR3 DNA reads as TGTGCCAGTAGTATAAAGGTCACAGGTTTCACCTACGAGCAGTACTTC. Translated: CASSIKVTGFTYEQYF.

The chain combines TRBV10-3 with TRBJ2-3; no clear D gene. The CDR3 is 12 residues long. Trimming pared 5 bases from V and 0 bases from J, leaving 3 bases between. Germline V lookup: CDR1 ENHRY, CDR2 SYGVKD. The CDR3 loop is CAISPSTDTQYF. DNA of the CDR3: TGTGCCATCAGTCCAAGCACAGATACGCAGTATTTT.

This sequence joins TRBV5-4 and TRBJ1-2; D is unresolved. Trimming cost V 0 bases and J 5 bases, with 14 bases left between them. Per germline, CDR1 SGHNT and CDR2 YYREEE (reference sequence). The length of the CDR3 is 15 residues. In DNA, the CDR3 is TGTGCCAGCAGCTTGGCATCGGCTAGATTATATGGCTACACCTTC. Translating it yields CASSLASARLYGYTF.

J is TRBJ1-1 and V is TRBV4-3; D is ambiguous. Germline assignment: CDR1 LGHNA and CDR2 YSLEER. The CDR3 spans 16 residues. The ends were cut back, 1 base at V and 0 bases at J, with 12 bases in the middle. Written as DNA, the CDR3 is TGCGCCAGCAGCCAAGTCTCAGGTCGACTGAACACTGAAGCTTTCTTT. The encoded protein is CASSQVSGRLNTEAFF.

V and J are TRBV10-3 and TRBJ1-1; tentative D call: TRBD1 (5 bases). CDR1 and CDR2 (germline): ENHRY, SYGVKD. V lost 4 bases to trimming and J lost 1 base, with 10 bases between them. There are 14 residues in the CDR3. Here the CDR3 reads CAISAQGENTEAFF. CDR3 bases: TGTGCCATCAGTGCCCAAGGGGAGAACACTGAAGCTTTCTTT.

V gene TRBV4-2 combines with J gene TRBJ2-3; 14 positions agree with TRBD2. Germline CDR1 reads LGHNA; CDR2 reads YNFKEQ. The CDR3 contains 17 residues. V lost 3 bases and J lost 5; bases outside the gene matches: 7. CDR3 loop: CASSQGLAGAWEDTQYF. CDR3 DNA: TGTGCCAGCAGCCAGGGACTAGCGGGAGCATGGGAAGATACGCAGTATTTT.

The rearrangement uses TRBV28 and TRBJ2-7, with 7 bases identical to TRBD2. The V and J ends lost 3 bases and 3 bases, in that order; junction bases with no gene match: 5. In germline, CDR1 is MDHEN, CDR2 SYDVKM. CDR3 length: 14 amino acids. CDR3 sequence reads: CASSLGGRDYEQYF. The CDR3 coding sequence is TGTGCCAGCAGTTTGGGGGGGAGGGACTACGAGCAGTACTTC. Variable domain in full (rest from reference TRBV28 and TRBJ2-7): DVKVTQSSRYLVKRTGEKVFLECVQDMDHENMFWYRQDPGLGLRLIYFSYDVKMKEKGDIPEGYSVSREKKERFSLILESASTNQTSMYLCASSLGGRDYEQYFGPGTRLTVT.

This rearrangement joins TRBV6-1 to TRBJ2-1; TRBD2 matches at 10 bases. The germline gives CDR1 MNHNS, CDR2 SASEGT. Trimming took 7 bases from V and 1 from J; bases not matched to a gene: 4. The CDR3 length is 15 residues. The CDR3 DNA is TGTGCCAGCAAGTTGACTAGCGGGTCCTACAATGAGCAGTTCTTC. This sequence encodes CASKLTSGSYNEQFF.

This chain joins TRBV15 and TRBJ1-2, with D possibly matching TRBD1 (6 bases). The CDR3 loop spans 18 amino acids. Germline V CDR1 and CDR2: LNHNV, YYDKDF (reference sequence). V lost 1 base to trimming and J lost 5 bases, with 23 bases between them. This chain's CDR3 is CATSRVPPRTALEYGYTF. The CDR3 DNA reads as TGTGCCACCAGCAGAGTACCCCCCAGGACAGCCTTGGAATATGGCTACACCTTC.

The rearrangement links TRBV4-3 to TRBJ2-7; D not certain. The CDR3 is made up of 12 amino acids. Per germline, CDR1 LGHNA and CDR2 YSLEER. With 4 bases removed from V and 5 bases from J, the gap between germline ends came to 9 bases. CDR3 in DNA: TGCGCCAGCAGCCCCCAACACGACGAGCAGTACTTC. This translates into CASSPQHDEQYF.

This clone was counted a single time. The V call is TRBV27, the J call TRBJ2-3; 13 nucleotides line up with TRBD2. Germline V gene lookup returns CDR1 MNHEY and CDR2 SMNVEV (reference sequence). Trimming at V came to 3 bases and at J to 4 bases, leaving 1 base not matched to a gene. The CDR3 has 15 residues. The CDR3 DNA follows: TGTGCCAGCAGTTTGACTAGCGGGAGGCCAGATACGCAGTATTTT. This gives the protein CASSLTSGRPDTQYF.

This rearrangement joins TRBV4-2 to TRBJ2-7; the D gene is possibly TRBD2 (6 bases). Germline V lookup: CDR1 LGHNA, CDR2 YNFKEQ. V lost 5 bases and J lost 3, with 17 bases in between. The CDR3 has 15 residues. CDR3 coding DNA: TGTGCCAGCAGCTTCCCGGGACCCGGGGGCTACGAGCAGTACTTC. Translated, it gives CASSFPGPGGYEQYF.